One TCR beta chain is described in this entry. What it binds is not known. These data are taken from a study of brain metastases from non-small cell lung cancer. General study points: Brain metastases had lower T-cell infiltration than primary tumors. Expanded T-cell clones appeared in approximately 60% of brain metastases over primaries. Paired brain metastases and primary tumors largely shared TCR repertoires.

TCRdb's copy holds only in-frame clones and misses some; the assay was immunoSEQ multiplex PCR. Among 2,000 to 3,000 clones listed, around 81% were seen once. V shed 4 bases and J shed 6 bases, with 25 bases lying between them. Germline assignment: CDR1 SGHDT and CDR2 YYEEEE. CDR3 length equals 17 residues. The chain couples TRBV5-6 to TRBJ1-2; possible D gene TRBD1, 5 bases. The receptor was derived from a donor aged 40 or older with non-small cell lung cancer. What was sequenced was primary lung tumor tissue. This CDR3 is CASSLLSGIGMIHGYTF. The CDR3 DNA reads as TGTGCCAGCAGCCTTCTCTCAGGGATAGGGATGATTCATGGCTACACCTTC.